This T cell receptor beta chain is from a study of PD-L1 blockade in urothelial cancer. Clones were read by immunoSEQ multiplex PCR, and TCRdb kept only the in-frame ones, dropping some. The data contain some 75,000 clones, less than 95% of them seen just once; the ten biggest clones take up about 0.87%. V lost 2 bases and J lost 4, with 11 bases in between. The length of the CDR3 is 14 residues. Germline V gene lookup returns CDR1 MGHRA and CDR2 YSYEKL. Stated time point: peripheral blood 6 weeks after treatment start. The source was PBMCs, collected around atezolizumab (anti-PD-L1) treatment. This chain joins TRBV4-1 and TRBJ1-2, with D possibly TRBD1 on 5 matching bases. The sequence was obtained from a woman aged 80 or over with urothelial cancer. This CDR3 is CASSQILGPYGYTF. In nucleotides, the CDR3 is TGCGCCAGCAGCCAAATCTTGGGGCCCTATGGCTACACCTTC.